The present T cell receptor beta chain was sequenced within a study of type 1 regulatory T cells. Overall study context: An in vitro protocol generated T-allo10, a Tr1-enriched, alloantigen-specific CD4 T cell product.

TCRdb re-called the reads through MiXCR, storing one row per CDR3 protein. This table has over 55,000 distinct CDR3 sequences, around 63% appearing once. T-allo10 cells from the graft donor were described as anergic, host-alloantigen-specific, and alloantigen-specific suppressors. In the case of this clonotype: Antigen unknown.

This clonotype was sampled from a human donor in good health. Sequencing used cultured T cells, either the whole culture or a sorted T cell fraction (not recorded which). The subset is: Tr1-enriched cell product generated in vitro against host alloantigens.

The chain's CDR3 is CAWSIGTATYNEQFF. In nucleotides, the CDR3 is TGTGCCTGGAGCATCGGGACAGCCACCTACAATGAGCAGTTCTTC. The genes are TRBV30 and TRBJ2-1, with 7 bases lining up with TRBD1. Germline V lookup: CDR1 GTSNPN, CDR2 SVGIG (reference sequence). Trimming cost V 3 bases and J 2 bases; bases outside gene matches: 7. The CDR3 length is 15 residues. Variable domain in full (rest from reference TRBV30 and TRBJ2-1): SQTIHQWPATLVQPVGSPLSLECTVEGTSNPNLYWYRQAAGRGLQLLFYSVGIGQISSEVPQNLSASRPQDRQFILSSKKLLLSDSGFYLCAWSIGTATYNEQFFGPGTRLTVL.